Presented here are 28 T cell receptor beta chains from one specimen sequenced in a study of blood T cell repertoires in COVID-19. Repertoires were generated with immunoSEQ multiplex PCR, while TCRdb's copy carries only in-frame clones and drops some. The sample includes roughly 440,000 clones, approximately 89% seen only once; the top ten take about 12%. The sequenced material came from peripheral blood. All receptors derive from a woman in her fifties or sixties with COVID-19, enrolled during active disease.

V and J are TRBV9 and TRBJ2-7, with D possibly matching TRBD1 (6 bases). CDR1 is SGDLS, CDR2 YYNGEE, per germline. The CDR3 has 11 residues. Trimming pared 4 bases from V and 6 bases from J, leaving 8 bases between. DNA of the CDR3: TGTGCCAGCAGCCCAGGGGTCGAGCAGTACTTC. It yields the protein CASSPGVEQYF. Full variable domain (rest looked up from reference TRBV9 and TRBJ2-7): DSGVTQTPKHLITATGQRVTLRCSPRSGDLSVYWYQQSLDQGLQFLIQYYNGEERAKGNILERFSAQQFPDLHSELNLSSLELGDSALYFCASSPGVEQYFGPGTRLTVT.

J is TRBJ1-3 and V is TRBV7-2; D gene unclear. From germline, CDR1 is SGHTA and CDR2 FQGNSA. The CDR3 covers 14 residues. The V end was cut by 1 base, the J end by 4 bases, with 8 bases between. The CDR3 coding sequence is TGTGCCAGCAGCTTAGGGGCGCGAGGAAACACCATATATTTT. As protein: CASSLGARGNTIYF.

This clone was picked up a small number of times. V and J are TRBV10-3 and TRBJ2-7; 8 positions match TRBD1. Germline V gives CDR1 ENHRY, CDR2 SYGVKD. Trimming took 6 bases from V and 1 from J; bases not matched to a gene: 11. The CDR3 length is 16 residues. The CDR3 coding sequence is TGTGCCATCAGCGGACCCCGGACAGGGAGATCCTACGAGCAGTACTTC. Its protein product is CAISGPRTGRSYEQYF.

V usage is TRBV6-2 or TRBV6-3 and J usage is TRBJ1-2; 8 nucleotides line up with TRBD1. Per the germline V gene, CDR1 is MNHEY and CDR2 is SVGEGT. V shed 5 bases and J 6 bases; nucleotides not matched to a gene: 2. CDR3 length: 12 amino acids. The CDR3 spells CASSRTGNGYTF. CDR3 nucleotides: TGTGCCAGCAGTCGGACAGGGAATGGCTACACCTTC.

The V call is TRBV3-1 (or the pseudogene TRBV3-2), the J call TRBJ2-3; 11 bases agree with TRBD1. From germline, CDR1 is LGHDT and CDR2 YNNKEL (reference sequence). This CDR3 has 20 residues. V was clipped by 0 bases and J by 2 bases; unmatched bases: 13. CDR3 in amino acids: CASSQDPGKGQGVLTDTQYF. Here the CDR3 DNA reads TGTGCCAGCAGCCAAGATCCTGGTAAGGGACAGGGGGTCCTCACAGATACGCAGTATTTT.

V and J are TRBV5-3 and TRBJ1-1, with D maybe TRBD1 (5 bases). TRBV5-3 is recorded as an ORF, its role being uncertain. The CDR3 spans 16 residues. V gave up 4 bases and J gave up 3 bases, with 19 bases separating them. The CDR3 nucleotides are TGTGCCAGAAGCACCTCAGGGATAACACCGCACACTGAAGCTTTCTTT. The encoded protein is CARSTSGITPHTEAFF.

This clone was picked up a small number of times. The chain has TRBV5-8 and TRBJ1-5; 7 positions match TRBD1. Germline V gene sequence: CDR1 SGHTS, CDR2 YDEGEE. With 4 bases clipped from V and 9 bases from J, the junction kept 10 bases outside the gene matches. The CDR3 runs 14 residues. Written as DNA, the CDR3 is TGTGCCAGCAGCCCCGGACAGGTCGGAATGCCCCAGCATTTT. Amino acids: CASSPGQVGMPQHF.

The chain couples TRBV7-9 to TRBJ2-7; D might be TRBD1 (5 bases). The length of the CDR3 is 13 residues. Trimming took off 3 bases at V and 2 bases at J, with 8 bases between the two ends. CDR1 is SEHNR, CDR2 FQNEAQ, per germline (reference sequence). The DNA for the CDR3 is TGTGCCAGCAGCTTCCCAGGGACCTACGAGCAGTACTTC. This translates into CASSFPGTYEQYF.

J is TRBJ2-7 and V is TRBV24-1, with TRBD1 matching 9 bases. From germline, CDR1 is KGHDR and CDR2 SFDVKD. Trimming at V came to 3 bases and at J to 6 bases, leaving 8 bases not matched to a gene. The CDR3 sequence is 15 residues long. This CDR3 reads CATSDRSGQGGEQYF. As DNA, the CDR3 is TGTGCCACCAGTGATCGGTCGGGACAGGGTGGCGAGCAGTACTTC.

The chain joins TRBV9 to TRBJ1-4; D remains unclear. Trimming removed 1 base at V and 2 bases at J, with 12 bases between. The V gene's germline CDR1 is SGDLS and CDR2 YYNGEE. CDR3 length: 16 amino acids. The CDR3 nucleotides are TGTGCCAGCAGCGTATACGGGGAGGGCACTAATGAAAAACTGTTTTTT. It codes for CASSVYGEGTNEKLFF.

Concerning this clone itself: The identical CDR3 is also encoded by other nucleotide sequences in the sample. The genes are TRBV5-1 and TRBJ2-2, with D unresolved. Germline V CDR1 and CDR2: SGHRS, YFSETQ. This CDR3 comprises 14 residues. Trimming cost V 4 bases and J 1 base, with 8 bases left between them. The CDR3 reads CASSLDLNTGELFF. The CDR3 nucleotides are TGCGCCAGCAGCCTAGACCTGAACACCGGGGAGCTGTTTTTT.

This chain uses TRBV5-1 with TRBJ2-1; TRBD2 matches at 8 bases. Trimming at V came to 1 base and at J to 15 bases, leaving 6 bases not matched to a gene. Germline V lookup: CDR1 SGHRS, CDR2 YFSETQ. The CDR3 loop spans 12 amino acids. The CDR3 bases are TGCGCCAGCAGCTTGAACGGGGGGGACCCGTTCTTC. Encoded protein: CASSLNGGDPFF.

V usage is TRBV27 and J usage is TRBJ2-3; 7 positions agree with TRBD2. V shed 7 bases and J 4 bases; nucleotides not matched to a gene: 2. The CDR3 sequence is 12 residues long. Germline assignment: CDR1 MNHEY and CDR2 SMNVEV (reference sequence). In DNA, the CDR3 is TGTGCCAGCAATGCGGGAGCAGATACGCAGTATTTT. Translation: CASNAGADTQYF.

The rearrangement links TRBV30 to TRBJ2-7, with no clear D. Trimming stripped 3 bases from V and 4 bases from J, with 7 bases between. CDR3 length: 11 residues. The V gene's germline CDR1 is GTSNPN and CDR2 SVGIG (reference sequence). This chain's CDR3 is CAWRRGYEQYF. CDR3 in DNA: TGTGCCTGGAGGCGCGGATACGAGCAGTACTTC.

The rearrangement joins TRBV18 to TRBJ1-2; no reliable D call. CDR1 is KGHSH, CDR2 LQKENI, per germline. V was trimmed by 0 bases and J by 4 bases, leaving 9 bases between them. The CDR3 is made up of 14 amino acids. The CDR3 bases are TGTGCCAGCTCACCACCGGCCAGTACCTATGGCTACACCTTC. Translating gives CASSPPASTYGYTF.

The V and J genes are TRBV6-4 and TRBJ2-1; no clear D. Trimming stripped 2 bases from V and 5 bases from J, with 10 bases between. Germline V gene lookup returns CDR1 MRHNA and CDR2 SNTAGT. There are 14 residues in the CDR3. In DNA form, the CDR3 reads TGTGCCAGCAGTGACAGAACAGCACACAATGAGCAGTTCTTC. Translated, it gives CASSDRTAHNEQFF.

The rearrangement uses TRBV11-2 and TRBJ1-4; 8 positions match TRBD1. The ends lost 5 bases at V and 7 bases at J; junction bases unmatched: 6. Germline CDR1 is SGHAT and CDR2 is FQNNGV. CDR3 size: 14 residues. The CDR3 reads CASSQGQGLEKLFF. The CDR3, as DNA: TGTGCCAGCAGCCAAGGACAGGGCCTTGAAAAACTGTTTTTT.

The chain has TRBV30 and TRBJ2-1; D is undetermined. The V and J ends lost 1 base and 7 bases respectively, with 11 bases between them. CDR1 and CDR2 (germline): GTSNPN, SVGIG (reference sequence). This CDR3 is 13 amino acids long. The CDR3 protein is CAWSASPRNEQFF. The CDR3 bases are TGTGCCTGGAGTGCCTCCCCGAGGAATGAGCAGTTCTTC.

The rearrangement links TRBV12-3 or TRBV12-4 to TRBJ1-5; the D is unclear. Trimming pared 6 bases from V and 0 bases from J, leaving 6 bases between. The CDR3 runs 13 residues. The CDR3 coding sequence is TGTGCCAGCAGCCGTAATAGCAATCAGCCCCAGCATTTT. Its protein product is CASSRNSNQPQHF.

The V gene is TRBV30, the J gene TRBJ1-5; D is ambiguous. The V gene lost 0 bases and the J gene lost 6 bases, with 3 bases spanning the gap. The CDR3 totals 11 residues. Germline V CDR1 and CDR2: GTSNPN, SVGIG (reference sequence). The CDR3 nucleotides are TGTGCCTGGAGTGTCGGTCAGCCCCAGCATTTT. Translation gives CAWSVGQPQHF.

The chain combines TRBV6-5 with TRBJ1-1; a weak D match, TRBD1 (5 bases). The CDR3 has 13 amino acids. Trimming shortened V by 7 bases and J by 5 bases, and 14 bases separated the two germline ends. Germline loops: CDR1 MNHEY, CDR2 SVGAGI. CDR3 DNA sequence: TGTGCCAGCATCAGCCAGGGTAGGACTGAAGCTTTCTTT. Its translation: CASISQGRTEAFF.

The chain joins TRBV19 to TRBJ2-2, with 7 bases that match TRBD2. Germline CDR1 is LNHDA and CDR2 is SQIVND (reference sequence). The V and J ends lost 5 bases and 5 bases, in that order; junction bases with no gene match: 8. There are 15 residues in the CDR3. CDR3 sequence reads: CASSWGGRVTGELFF. The CDR3 coding sequence is TGTGCCAGTAGTTGGGGAGGGAGGGTAACCGGGGAGCTGTTTTTT.

DNA for the CDR3: TGTGCCAGCAGTACAAGTGCCGTTTGGAATGAGCAGTTCTTC. Translating it yields CASSTSAVWNEQFF. The chain is built from TRBV27 and TRBJ2-1; no firm D call. V was pared by 5 bases and J by 7 bases, with 15 bases between. The CDR3 is 14 amino acids. Germline V CDR1 and CDR2: MNHEY, SMNVEV (reference sequence).

The V call is TRBV4-2, the J call TRBJ1-6; D not certain. The ends were cut back, 4 bases at V and 7 bases at J, with 14 bases in the middle. Germline CDR1 and CDR2: LGHNA and YNFKEQ. This CDR3 spans 15 amino acids. The CDR3 here is CASSRGVTGNSPLHF. The CDR3 nucleotides read TGTGCCAGCAGCCGCGGGGTTACCGGGAATTCACCCCTCCACTTT.

A remark on this clone: The same CDR3 arises from other DNA sequences in this sample as well. V usage is TRBV5-4 and J usage is TRBJ1-2; 8 bases fit TRBD1. V gave up 0 bases and J gave up 0 bases; unmatched junction bases: 1. Per germline, CDR1 SGHNT and CDR2 YYREEE (reference sequence). The CDR3 extends over 15 amino acids. The chain's CDR3 is CASSLGQGTNYGYTF. CDR3 nucleotide sequence: TGTGCCAGCAGCTTGGGACAGGGGACTAACTATGGCTACACCTTC.

The chain combines TRBV7-8 with TRBJ2-7; 8 positions match TRBD1. The CDR3 extends over 15 amino acids. CDR1 and CDR2 from the germline V gene are SGHVS and FQNEAQ. V was clipped by 1 base and J by 4 bases; unmatched bases: 6. The CDR3 DNA is TGTGCCAGCAGCTTAGGGGCAGGGGGCTATTACGAGCAGTACTTC. Translating it yields CASSLGAGGYYEQYF.

The chain's CDR3 is CAISESSGLAGRGDTQYF. In DNA form, the CDR3 reads TGTGCCATCAGTGAGTCCTCGGGACTAGCGGGGCGGGGAGATACGCAGTATTTT. The chain has TRBV10-3 and TRBJ2-3; 13 positions match TRBD2. With V trimmed by 0 bases and J by 5 bases, 8 bases remained unmatched. This CDR3 is 18 amino acids long. Germline-derived CDR1 and CDR2 are ENHRY and SYGVKD.

This clone was counted a single time. The chain uses TRBV5-5 and TRBJ1-2, with D hard to call. The CDR3 length is 12 residues. V lost 0 bases and J 8 bases, leaving 8 bases between the germline ends. In germline, CDR1 is SGHKS, CDR2 YYEKEE (reference sequence). The CDR3 reads CASSLVAEGYTF. Written as DNA, the CDR3 is TGTGCCAGCAGCTTGGTGGCAGAAGGCTACACCTTC.